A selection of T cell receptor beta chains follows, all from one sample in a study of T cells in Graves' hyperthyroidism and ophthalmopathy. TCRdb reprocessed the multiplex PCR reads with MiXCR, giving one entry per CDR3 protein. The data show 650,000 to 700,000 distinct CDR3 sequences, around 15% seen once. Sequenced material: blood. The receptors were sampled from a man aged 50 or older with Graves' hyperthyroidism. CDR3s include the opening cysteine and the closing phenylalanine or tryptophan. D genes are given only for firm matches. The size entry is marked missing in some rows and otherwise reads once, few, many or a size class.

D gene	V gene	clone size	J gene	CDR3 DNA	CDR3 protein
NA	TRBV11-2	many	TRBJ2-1	TGTGCCAGCAGCTTAAGTTTAGTCGCGGGGTGGGAGCAGTTCTTC	CASSLSLVAGWEQFF
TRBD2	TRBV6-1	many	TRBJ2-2	TGTGCCAGCAGTTACTCTAGCGGGAGTTACACCGGGGAGCTGTTTTTT	CASSYSSGSYTGELFF
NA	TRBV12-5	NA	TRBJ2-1	TGTGCTAGTGGTCCGGGGTACAATGAGCAGTTCTTC	CASGPGYNEQFF
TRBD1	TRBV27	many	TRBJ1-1	TGTGCCACTACGAAACAGGGGAGGTTTAACACTGAAGCTTTCTTT	CATTKQGRFNTEAFF
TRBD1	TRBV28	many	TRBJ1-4	TGTGCCAGCCGACAGGGGGCTGAAAAACTGTTTTTT	CASRQGAEKLFF
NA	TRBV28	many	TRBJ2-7	TGTGCCAGCAGTGGAACGTTGGCCAGCTCCTACGAGCAGTACTTC	CASSGTLASSYEQYF
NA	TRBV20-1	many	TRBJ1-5	TGCAGTGCTAGTCAGGGGACTCAGCCCCAGCATTTT	CSASQGTQPQHF
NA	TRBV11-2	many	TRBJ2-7	TGTGCCAGCAGCTCCCTCGAGAGCTACGAGCAGTACTTC	CASSSLESYEQYF
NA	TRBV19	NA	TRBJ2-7	TGTGCCAGTAGTATCCTCGTTGGGGCGTCAGTCTACGAGCAGTACTTC	CASSILVGASVYEQYF
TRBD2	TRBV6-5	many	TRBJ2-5	TGTGCCAGCCAAAGACTAGCTGGGGAGACCCAGTACTTC	CASQRLAGETQYF
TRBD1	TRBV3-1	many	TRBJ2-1	TGTGCCAGCAGCCAATTCAGGGACAGGGATGGGAATGAGCAGTTCTTC	CASSQFRDRDGNEQFF
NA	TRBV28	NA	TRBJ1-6	TGTGCCAGCACCATTCCCCAAGGGGGGCTTAATTCACCCCTCCACTTT	CASTIPQGGLNSPLHF
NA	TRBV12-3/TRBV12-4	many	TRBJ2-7	TGTGCCAGCAGTCCACGGACCCGACGTTTCTACGAGCAGTACTTC	CASSPRTRRFYEQYF
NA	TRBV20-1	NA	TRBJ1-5	TGCAGTGCTAGAGATCGAGCCCGAGGGCCCCAGCATTTT	CSARDRARGPQHF
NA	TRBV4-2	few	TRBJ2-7	TGTGCCAGCAGCCAAGCCCAGGGGCGCACCTCCTACGAGCAGTACTTC	CASSQAQGRTSYEQYF
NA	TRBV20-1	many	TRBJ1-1	TGCAGTGCTAGACGGGGCTTGGTGGCTTTCTTT	CSARRGLVAFF
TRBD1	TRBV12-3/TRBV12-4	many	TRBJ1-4	TGTGCCAGCAGTCCGTCCGGGACAGGGGGACGTGAAAAACTGTTTTTT	CASSPSGTGGREKLFF
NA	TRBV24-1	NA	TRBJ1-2	TGTGCCACCAGTGTGGGGAAGGACTATGGCTACACCTTC	CATSVGKDYGYTF
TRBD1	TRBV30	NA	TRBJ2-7	TGTGCCTGGAGTTCTCGACTTCGGGACAGGGACTCCTACGAGCAGTACTTC	CAWSSRLRDRDSYEQYF
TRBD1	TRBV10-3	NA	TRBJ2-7	TGTGCCATCAGTGGAACCAAGGGACAGGACAACGAGCAGTACTTC	CAISGTKGQDNEQYF
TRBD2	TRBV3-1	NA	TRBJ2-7	TGTGCCAGCAGCCAAGATCGACTAGCCTCCTACGAGCAGTACTTC	CASSQDRLASYEQYF
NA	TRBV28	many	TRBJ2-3	TGTGCCAGCAGTTTCACAGGTCTCGTGGTTCAGTATTTT	CASSFTGLVVQYF
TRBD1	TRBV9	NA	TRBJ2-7	TGTGCCAGCAGCCTTACGACAGGGTTAAACGAGCAGTACTTC	CASSLTTGLNEQYF
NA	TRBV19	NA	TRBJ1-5	TGTGCCAGTAGTATAACCAGCAAAGTTAGCAATCAGCCCCAGCATTTT	CASSITSKVSNQPQHF
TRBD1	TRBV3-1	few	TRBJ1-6	TGTGCCAGCAGCCAAGATCTAGACAGGGGCTCACCCCTCCACTTT	CASSQDLDRGSPLHF
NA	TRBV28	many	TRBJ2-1	TGTGCCAGCAGTTTACAGCCACCCAAGGACAATGAGCAGTTCTTC	CASSLQPPKDNEQFF
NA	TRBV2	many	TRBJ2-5	TGTGCCAGCAGTGAATGGGACCAGGTCCCAGAGACCCAGTACTTC	CASSEWDQVPETQYF
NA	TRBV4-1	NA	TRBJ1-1	TGCGCCAGCAGCCACGAGATAGCCGGGAACACTGAAGCTTTCTTT	CASSHEIAGNTEAFF
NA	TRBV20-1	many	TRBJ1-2	TGCAGTGCTAGACTAGAGGGCATAGCTAACTATGGCTACACCTTC	CSARLEGIANYGYTF
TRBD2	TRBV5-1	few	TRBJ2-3	TGCGCCAGCAGCCCGGCAAGTAGCGGGGTGGGTCACGGGACGCAGTATTTT	CASSPASSGVGHGTQYF
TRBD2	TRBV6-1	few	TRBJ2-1	TGTGCCAGCAGTTCAACTAGCGGGAGAGGGTATGAGCAGTTCTTC	CASSSTSGRGYEQFF
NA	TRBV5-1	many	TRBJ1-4	TGCGCCAGCAGCTTGGTTGCCACTAATGAAAAACTGTTTTTT	CASSLVATNEKLFF
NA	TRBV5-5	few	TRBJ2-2	TGTGCCAGCAGCTTGGAGGGGTATACGAGAACCGGGGAGCTGTTTTTT	CASSLEGYTRTGELFF
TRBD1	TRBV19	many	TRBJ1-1	TGTGCCAGTAGAGACAGGGGGCGCATCACTGAAGCTTTCTTT	CASRDRGRITEAFF
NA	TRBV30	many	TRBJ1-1	TGTGCCTGCCCTCCGGACAGCATGAACACTGAAGCTTTCTTT	CACPPDSMNTEAFF
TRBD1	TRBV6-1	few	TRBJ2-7	TGTGCCAGCAGTGAAGAAGGGGGCTGGGTGAACGAGCAGTACTTC	CASSEEGGWVNEQYF
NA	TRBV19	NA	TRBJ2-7	TGTGCCAGTACCACCCCAGGGCTCCGCGAGCAGTACTTC	CASTTPGLREQYF